Below are 5 T cell receptor beta chains sequenced from a single sample in a study of breast tumors, draining lymph nodes, adjacent tissues. Samples came from axillary lymph nodes draining the breast cancer. Each CDR3 protein gets one entry after TCRdb re-called the multiplex PCR reads with MiXCR. Of 130,000 or so distinct CDR3 sequences listed, about a fifth were seen once; the top ten hold approximately 2.7%. Sequenced material: axillary lymph node tissue. These receptors came from a female donor with breast cancer. Some clones in this sample may be carry-over from other donors' samples.

The chain employs TRBV28 and TRBJ1-2; perhaps TRBD1 as D (5 bases). In germline, CDR1 is MDHEN, CDR2 SYDVKM. The CDR3 length is 12 residues. The germline V and J ends were trimmed by 4 bases and 8 bases, with 11 bases remaining between them. The CDR3 DNA follows: TGTGCCAGCAGTTCTAGACAGCGCGGCTACACCTTC. Amino acid sequence: CASSSRQRGYTF.

The table lists this clonotype with many counts. V gene TRBV4-2 combines with J gene TRBJ2-3; 15 bases align to TRBD2. The germline gives CDR1 LGHNA, CDR2 YNFKEQ. This CDR3 comprises 17 residues. The trim removed 4 bases at V and 3 bases at J, leaving 5 bases unmatched. As DNA, the CDR3 is TGTGCCAGCAGCCGGGGACTAGCGGGAGGAGAGACAGATACGCAGTATTTT. Encoded protein: CASSRGLAGGETDTQYF.

This clonotype turned up a few times. Just one base apart from a much larger clone, this may be a read error. V gene TRBV2 combines with J gene TRBJ2-1; D is perhaps TRBD2 (6 bases). The CDR3 sequence is 13 residues long. Germline loops: CDR1 SNHLY, CDR2 FYNNEI. The CDR3 spells CASSAAWREGWLF. CDR3 nucleotides: TGTGCCAGCAGTGCGGCGTGGAGGGAAGGATGGCTCTTC.

This clonotype appeared many times. The rearrangement joins TRBV20-1 to TRBJ1-4; 7 nucleotides agree with TRBD1. V shed 6 bases, J shed 8 bases, and the junction held 12 bases outside the gene matches. Germline V gene sequence: CDR1 DFQATT, CDR2 SNEGSKA (reference sequence). CDR3 length equals 14 residues. In nucleotides, the CDR3 is TGCAGTGCCAGCTGGGACAGCAGGTCCGAAAAACTGTTTTTT. Translated: CSASWDSRSEKLFF.

This clonotype showed up many times. The CDR3 bases are TGCAGTGCTAGTGAGCGGGAAGGTTTCACAGATACGCAGTATTTT. It specifies CSASEREGFTDTQYF. This rearrangement joins TRBV20-1 to TRBJ2-3, with 7 bases matching TRBD2. The V segment lost 3 bases and the J segment 2 bases; nucleotides outside the gene matches: 8. CDR1 and CDR2 from the germline V gene are DFQATT and SNEGSKA (reference sequence). The CDR3 totals 15 residues.